The source of this TCR beta chain is a study of blood T cell repertoires in COVID-19. Clones were read by immunoSEQ multiplex PCR, and TCRdb kept only the in-frame ones, dropping some. The data show 80,000 to 100,000 clones, with around 87% seen just once and about 20% held by the top ten. The CDR3 loop spans 16 amino acids. Trimming took 0 bases from V and 4 from J, leaving 11 bases between them. Germline V CDR1 and CDR2: SGDLS, YYNGEE. The clonotype was recovered from a human donor in a cohort sampled during active COVID-19. Sequenced material: peripheral blood. The chain has TRBV9 and TRBJ1-6; maybe TRBD1 (5 bases). The CDR3 DNA reads as TGTGCCAGCAGCGTAGCTGAACAGGAATATAATTCACCCCTCCACTTT. Translation gives CASSVAEQEYNSPLHF.